Listed here are 10 T cell receptor beta chains from one sample, sequenced in a study of PD-L1 blockade in urothelial cancer. Profiling relied on immunoSEQ multiplex PCR, and the TCRdb table lists in-frame clones only, not all of them. The profile shows tens of thousands of clones, around four fifths of them singletons. The specimen comprised PBMCs, sampled around atezolizumab (anti-PD-L1) treatment. The receptors shown here come from a man aged 65-85 years with urothelial cancer.

CDR3: CASSEARNQPQHF. For the CDR3, the DNA is TGTGCCAGCAGTGAAGCGAGGAATCAGCCCCAGCATTTT. The rearrangement links TRBV6-1 to TRBJ1-5; no reliable D call. This CDR3 comprises 13 residues. The V and J ends lost 0 bases and 4 bases respectively, with 4 bases between them. Germline V lookup: CDR1 MNHNS, CDR2 SASEGT.

V and J are TRBV12-5 and TRBJ2-3; 11 positions agree with TRBD2. In germline, CDR1 is LGHNT, CDR2 FRNRAP. This CDR3 region has 15 residues. J gave up 8 bases and V 2 bases, and 6 bases lay outside the gene matches. CDR3 bases: TGTGCTAGTGGTTTGCCGACTAGCGGGGACGGTACGCAGTATTTT. Protein product: CASGLPTSGDGTQYF.

The J gene is TRBJ2-5, the V gene TRBV7-7; D ambiguous. Trimming cost V 0 bases and J 5 bases, with 10 bases left between them. There are 14 residues in the CDR3. CDR1 SSHAT and CDR2 FNYEAQ come from the germline V gene (reference sequence). CDR3 DNA: TGTGCCAGCAGCTTAGCGGCAACTATGGAGACCCAGTACTTC. Translating it yields CASSLAATMETQYF.

This clone showed up just once. The V and J genes are TRBV14 and TRBJ2-7, with 11 positions matching TRBD2. Trimming cost V 4 bases and J 3 bases; bases outside gene matches: 8. This CDR3 has 16 amino acids. In germline, CDR1 is SGHDN, CDR2 FVKESK. Here the CDR3 reads CASSRGTSGRRYEQYF. In nucleotides, the CDR3 is TGTGCCAGCAGCCGCGGAACTAGCGGGAGACGCTACGAGCAGTACTTC.

This clone has just one count. This chain uses TRBV10-3 with TRBJ2-2, with D tentatively TRBD1 (5 bases). Between the trimmed V and J ends, which lost 8 bases and 3 bases, there was a span of 19 bases. Germline CDR1 is ENHRY and CDR2 is SYGVKD. The CDR3 spans 16 residues. The CDR3 spells CAILNWQGTDTGELFF. CDR3 coding DNA: TGTGCCATCCTGAACTGGCAGGGCACTGACACCGGGGAGCTGTTTTTT.

This clone was counted once. This rearrangement joins TRBV7-2 to TRBJ2-3, with a tentative D call TRBD2 (7 bases). The length of the CDR3 is 16 residues. The germline V gene encodes CDR1 SGHTA and CDR2 FQGNSA. V lost 2 bases, J lost 8 bases, and 20 bases lay in between. The DNA of the CDR3 is TGTGCCAGCAGCTTAATTAGAAGCGGAGGGGGGGGTACGCAGTATTTT. This encodes CASSLIRSGGGGTQYF. The variable domain in full, with the rest retrieved from reference TRBV7-2 and TRBJ2-3, is GAGVSQSPSNKVTEKGKDVELRCDPISGHTALYWYRQSLGQGLEFLIYFQGNSAPDKSGLPSDRFSAERTGGSVSTLTIQRTQQEDSAVYLCASSLIRSGGGGTQYFGPGTRLTVL.

This chain links TRBV19 with TRBJ2-7; the match to TRBD2 covers 7 bases. Trimming cost V 1 base and J 4 bases; bases outside gene matches: 4. The CDR3 extends over 14 amino acids. Germline V gives CDR1 LNHDA, CDR2 SQIVND (reference sequence). CDR3 residues: CASSIAQAGYEQYF. The CDR3 nucleotides read TGTGCCAGTAGTATAGCCCAAGCGGGATACGAGCAGTACTTC.

The rearrangement joins TRBV6-1 to TRBJ1-3; tentatively, D is TRBD1 (5 bases). The CDR3 contains 13 residues. Trimming left V 6 bases short and J 4 bases short, with 10 bases between. Germline V CDR1 and CDR2: MNHNS, SASEGT. CDR3 in amino acids: CASSPGHGNTIYF. The CDR3 nucleotides are TGTGCCAGCAGCCCCGGACACGGAAACACCATATATTTT.

The chain carries TRBV2 and TRBJ2-1; 10 positions match TRBD2. The germline V gene has CDR1 SNHLY and CDR2 FYNNEI. Trimming removed 3 bases from V and 15 bases from J; junction bases left unmatched: 17. The CDR3 has 16 amino acids. The CDR3, as DNA: TGTGCCAGCAGTGATGAGGCCTGGACTAGCGGATCCGGGGGGTTCTTC. It translates to CASSDEAWTSGSGGFF. The whole variable domain, filled in from reference TRBV2 and TRBJ2-1, reads EPEVTQTPSHQVTQMGQEVILRCVPISNHLYFYWYRQILGQKVEFLVSFYNNEISEKSEIFDDQFSVERPDGSNFTLKIRSTKLEDSAMYFCASSDEAWTSGSGGFFGPGTRLTVL.

The chain links TRBV7-8 to TRBJ1-1; D possibly corresponds to TRBD1 (5 bases). This CDR3 has 14 residues. Per the germline V gene, CDR1 is SGHVS and CDR2 is FQNEAQ. Deletions cut 2 bases from V and 4 bases from J, with 11 bases between. CDR3 loop: CASSLQGVSTEAFF. In DNA form, the CDR3 reads TGTGCCAGCAGCTTACAAGGGGTTAGCACTGAAGCTTTCTTT.